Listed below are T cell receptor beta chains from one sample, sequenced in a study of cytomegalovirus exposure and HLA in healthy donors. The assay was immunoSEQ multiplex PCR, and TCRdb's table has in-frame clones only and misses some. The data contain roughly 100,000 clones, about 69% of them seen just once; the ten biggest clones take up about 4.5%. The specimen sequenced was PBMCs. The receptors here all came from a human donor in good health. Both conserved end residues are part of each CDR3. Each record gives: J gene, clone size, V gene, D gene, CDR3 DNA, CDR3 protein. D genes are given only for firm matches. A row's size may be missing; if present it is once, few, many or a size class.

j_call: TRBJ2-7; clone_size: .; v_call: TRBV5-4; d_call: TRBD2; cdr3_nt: TGTGCCAGCAGCGCGGGGGGCGGGAGGGCCTACGAGCAGTACTTC; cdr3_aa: CASSAGGGRAYEQYF
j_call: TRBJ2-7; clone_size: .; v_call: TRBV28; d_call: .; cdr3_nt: TGTGCCAGCAGTTCCACAGTGTTCGCCTCCTACGAGCAGTACTTC; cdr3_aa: CASSSTVFASYEQYF
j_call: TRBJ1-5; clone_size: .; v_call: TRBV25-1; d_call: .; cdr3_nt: TGTGCCAGCAGTGCCCGGGACAAGGTCGATCAGCCCCAGCATTTT; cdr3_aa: CASSARDKVDQPQHF
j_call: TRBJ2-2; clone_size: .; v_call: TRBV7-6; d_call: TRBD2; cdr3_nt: TGTGCCAGCAGCTCCCCGGGTAGCGGGATTTCCGGGGAGCTGTTTTTT; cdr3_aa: CASSSPGSGISGELFF
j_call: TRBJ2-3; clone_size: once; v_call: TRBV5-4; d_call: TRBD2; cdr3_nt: TGTGCCAGCAGCTTAACGGGACTAGAGCAGGATACGCAGTATTTT; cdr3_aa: CASSLTGLEQDTQYF
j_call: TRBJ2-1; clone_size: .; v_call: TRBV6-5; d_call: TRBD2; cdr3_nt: TGTGCCAGCAGTTACTTTGGCGGGAGGCACGCCAATGAGCAGTTCTTC; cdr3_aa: CASSYFGGRHANEQFF
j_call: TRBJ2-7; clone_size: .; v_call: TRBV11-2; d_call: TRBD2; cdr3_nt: TGTGCCAGCAGGGCTAGCGGGAGACCCTACGAGCAGTACTTC; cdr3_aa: CASRASGRPYEQYF
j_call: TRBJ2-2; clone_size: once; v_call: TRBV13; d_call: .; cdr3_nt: TGTGCCAGCAGCTTAACCGGGACCGGGGAGCTGTTTTTT; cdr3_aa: CASSLTGTGELFF
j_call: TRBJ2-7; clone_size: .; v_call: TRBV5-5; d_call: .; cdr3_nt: TGTGCCAGCAGCAGGGTCCAGGGGCTGTACGAGCAGTACTTC; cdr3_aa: CASSRVQGLYEQYF
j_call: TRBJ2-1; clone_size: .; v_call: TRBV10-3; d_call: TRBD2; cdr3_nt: TGTGCCAGGAAGGGGGGGACTAGCGGCTACAATGAGCAGTTCTTC; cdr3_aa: CARKGGTSGYNEQFF
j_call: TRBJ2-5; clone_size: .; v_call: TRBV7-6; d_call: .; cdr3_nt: TGTGCCAGCAGGGGGGACAAAGAGACCCAGTACTTC; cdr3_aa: CASRGDKETQYF
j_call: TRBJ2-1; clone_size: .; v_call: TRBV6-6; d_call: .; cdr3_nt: TGTGCCAGCAGCCCCCGGGGGGCTTCCTACAATGAGCAGCTCTTC; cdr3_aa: CASSPRGASYNEQLF
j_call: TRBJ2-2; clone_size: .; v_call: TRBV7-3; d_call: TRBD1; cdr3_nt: TGTGCCAGCAGCTTAAGGGGACAGCCGAACACCGGGGAGCTGTTTTTT; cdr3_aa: CASSLRGQPNTGELFF
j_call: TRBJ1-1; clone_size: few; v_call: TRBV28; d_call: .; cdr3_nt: TGTGCCAGCAGTACGATACAGGGCCGCCAAGAAGCTTTCTTT; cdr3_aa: CASSTIQGRQEAFF
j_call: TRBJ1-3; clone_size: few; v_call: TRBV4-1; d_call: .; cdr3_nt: TGCGCCAGCATGGCCTCCTCCTCTGGAAACACCATATATTTT; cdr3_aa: CASMASSSGNTIYF
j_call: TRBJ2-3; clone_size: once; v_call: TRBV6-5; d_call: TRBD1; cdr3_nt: TGTGCCAGCAACTCAGGGGGCGAAGATACGCAGTATTTT; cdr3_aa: CASNSGGEDTQYF
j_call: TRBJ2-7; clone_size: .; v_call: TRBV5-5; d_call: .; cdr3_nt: TGTGCCAGCAGCTTGGGACAGGTCTCCTACGAGCAGTACTTC; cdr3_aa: CASSLGQVSYEQYF
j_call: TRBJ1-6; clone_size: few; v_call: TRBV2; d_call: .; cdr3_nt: TGTGCCAGCAGTGTGATACAGGGAAATTCACCCCTCCACTTT; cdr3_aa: CASSVIQGNSPLHF
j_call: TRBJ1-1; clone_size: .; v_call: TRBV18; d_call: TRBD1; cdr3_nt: TGTGCCAGCTCACAACCGGGACAGGTGAACACTGAAGCTTTCTTT; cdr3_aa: CASSQPGQVNTEAFF
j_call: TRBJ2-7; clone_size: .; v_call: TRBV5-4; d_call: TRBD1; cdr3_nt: TGTGCCAGCAGCTTCGGACAGGGGCTTTACGAGCAGTACTTC; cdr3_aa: CASSFGQGLYEQYF